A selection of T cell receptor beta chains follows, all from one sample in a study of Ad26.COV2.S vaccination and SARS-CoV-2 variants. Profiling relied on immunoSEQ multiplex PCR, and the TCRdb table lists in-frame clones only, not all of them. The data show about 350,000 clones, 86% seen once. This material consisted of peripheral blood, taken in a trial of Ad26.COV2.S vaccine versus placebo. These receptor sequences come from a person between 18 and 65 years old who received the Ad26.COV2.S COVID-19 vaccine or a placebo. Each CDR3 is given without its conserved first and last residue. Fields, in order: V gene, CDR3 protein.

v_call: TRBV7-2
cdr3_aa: ASSLEGGSGLISYEQY

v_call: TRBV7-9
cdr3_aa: ASSLDQWTGSRDTQY

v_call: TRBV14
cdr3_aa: ASSQSRDRFYEQY

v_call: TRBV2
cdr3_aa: ASSPPGEAF

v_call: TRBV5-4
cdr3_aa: ASSRGQAGDTQY

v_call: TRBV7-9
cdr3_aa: ASIHSGGRETQY

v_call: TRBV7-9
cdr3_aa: ASSSLQGAYGYT

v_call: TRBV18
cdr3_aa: ASSPPPGANVLT

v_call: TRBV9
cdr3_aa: ASSLTSGVPYNEQF

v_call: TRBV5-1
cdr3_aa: ASTDRGQNTEAF

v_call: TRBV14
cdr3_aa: ASSSTRESSYYGYT